Described below is a single TCR beta chain sequence and its context. Antigen specificity is unknown. Sequencing was performed with immunoSEQ multiplex PCR; in TCRdb, only in-frame clones are kept and a portion is missing. The data hold around 150,000 clones, with approximately 89% observed a single time. The entry originates in a study of cytomegalovirus exposure and HLA in healthy donors. Trimming pared 5 bases from V and 3 bases from J, leaving 13 bases between. Germline V lookup: CDR1 SNHLY, CDR2 FYNNEI. This CDR3 has 14 residues. Overall study results and limits: Most observed TCR sequences were rare, whereas some public TCRs were detected in many donors. Cytomegalovirus association was listed for approximately 160 TCR beta chains.

The donors were members of the validation cohort, which comprised roughly 120 subjects and was separate from the first cohort of roughly 700 subjects. Source material: PBMCs. The V and J genes are TRBV2 and TRBJ1-1; a possible D gene is TRBD1 (5 bases). This TCR derives from a man aged 18 to 35 in good health and CMV-seropositive. DNA for the CDR3: TGTGCCAGCAGTTATAGACAGAGATACACTGAAGCTTTCTTT. Amino acids: CASSYRQRYTEAFF. The variable domain in full, with the rest retrieved from reference TRBV2 and TRBJ1-1, is EPEVTQTPSHQVTQMGQEVILRCVPISNHLYFYWYRQILGQKVEFLVSFYNNEISEKSEIFDDQFSVERPDGSNFTLKIRSTKLEDSAMYFCASSYRQRYTEAFFGQGTRLTVV.